The table lists the clone carrying this T cell receptor beta chain with a few counts. The germline CDR1 and CDR2 sequences are SGHDT and YYEEEE. The length of the CDR3 is 15 residues. The ends were cut back, 6 bases at V and 4 bases at J, with 14 bases in the middle. It was with unique molecular identifiers that the TCRbeta library was prepared. TCRdb independently ran MiXCR on the PCR reads; one entry per CDR3 protein. The sample gives approximately 350,000 distinct CDR3 sequences, 13% of which show up once; approximately 4.2% is in the top ten. The data were obtained in a study of T-cell reconstitution after alpha-beta-depleted transplantation in children.

The origin of this receptor is a human donor who donated a stem cell graft to a child with Fanconi anemia. The chain is built from TRBV5-6 and TRBJ2-6; D may correspond to TRBD1 or TRBD2 (6 bases each). The sequenced sample was PBMCs, obtained from the stem cell graft. The CDR3 reads CASKRGGTGANVLTF. CDR3 bases: TGTGCCAGCAAGAGAGGGGGGACCGGGGCCAACGTCCTGACTTTC.